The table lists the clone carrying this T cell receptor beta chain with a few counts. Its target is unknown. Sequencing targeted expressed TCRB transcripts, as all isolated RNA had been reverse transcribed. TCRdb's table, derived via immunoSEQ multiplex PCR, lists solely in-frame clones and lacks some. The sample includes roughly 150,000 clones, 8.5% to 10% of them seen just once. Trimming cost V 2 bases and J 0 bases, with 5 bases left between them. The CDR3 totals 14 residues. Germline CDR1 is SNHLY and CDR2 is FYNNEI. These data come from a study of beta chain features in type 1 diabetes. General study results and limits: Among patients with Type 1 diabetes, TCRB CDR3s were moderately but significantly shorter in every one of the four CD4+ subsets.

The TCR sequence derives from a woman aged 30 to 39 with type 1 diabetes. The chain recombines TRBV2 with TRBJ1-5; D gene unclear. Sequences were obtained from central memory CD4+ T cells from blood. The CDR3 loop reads CASSEQDSNQPQHF. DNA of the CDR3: TGTGCCAGCAGTGAACAGGATAGCAATCAGCCCCAGCATTTT.